This T cell receptor (beta chain) was observed in a study of Graves' ophthalmopathy and Graves' hyperthyroidism. Germline V CDR1 and CDR2: SGHTA, FQGNSA. With 8 bases clipped from V and 7 bases from J, the junction kept 11 bases outside the gene matches. This CDR3 has 15 amino acids. This clonotype was recorded many times. The authors amplified TCR beta CDR3 regions from RNA transcripts. Second-round multiplex PCR came after a first-round RT-PCR that employed HTBI primers. TCRdb used MiXCR to reprocess the multiplex PCR reads, holding one entry per CDR3 protein. The sample yields under 250,000 distinct CDR3 sequences, around 28% seen once.

The source of this sequence is a man aged 45-60 years with Graves' ophthalmopathy. The sequencing sample was made of peripheral blood. The genes are TRBV7-2 and TRBJ2-7; 13 nucleotides align to TRBD2. The CDR3 protein is CASSGTSGILGEQYF. In nucleotides, the CDR3 is TGTGCCAGCTCCGGGACTAGCGGGATTCTTGGAGAGCAGTACTTC.